This T cell receptor beta chain emerged from a study of blood T cell repertoires in COVID-19. TCRdb's copy holds only in-frame clones and misses some; the assay was immunoSEQ multiplex PCR. Here the sample spans roughly 250,000 clones, approximately 85% being singletons. Only a few counts were recorded for this clone. Looked up from germline, CDR1 is MNHEY and CDR2 is SVGAGI. V was trimmed by 6 bases and J by 6 bases, leaving 11 bases between them. The CDR3 is 13 residues long. Donors in Cohort 3 counted as recovered after two negative PCRs, clearance, or symptom resolution. This sequence originates from a woman aged 25 to 39 who had recovered from COVID-19. The sequenced material came from PBMCs or T cells enriched from blood (not recorded which). The J gene is TRBJ1-4, the V gene TRBV6-5, with D possibly TRBD1 on 6 matching bases. CDR3 sequence: CASRQGRDEKLFF. DNA of the CDR3: TGTGCCAGCAGACAGGGCCGAGATGAAAAACTGTTTTTT.